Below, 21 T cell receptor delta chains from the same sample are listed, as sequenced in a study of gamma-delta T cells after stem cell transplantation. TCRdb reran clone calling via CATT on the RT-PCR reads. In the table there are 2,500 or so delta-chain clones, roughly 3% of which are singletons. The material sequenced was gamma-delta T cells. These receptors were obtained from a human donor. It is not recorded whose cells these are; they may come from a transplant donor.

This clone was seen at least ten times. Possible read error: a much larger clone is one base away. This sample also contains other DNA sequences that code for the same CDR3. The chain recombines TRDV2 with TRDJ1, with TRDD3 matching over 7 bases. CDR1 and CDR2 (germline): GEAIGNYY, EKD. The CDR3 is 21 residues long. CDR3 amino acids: CACDTVGYDEGDPQGTDKLIF. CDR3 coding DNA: TGTGCCTGCGACACCGTCGGGTACGACGAGGGGGATCCCCAAGGGACCGATAAACTCATCTTT.

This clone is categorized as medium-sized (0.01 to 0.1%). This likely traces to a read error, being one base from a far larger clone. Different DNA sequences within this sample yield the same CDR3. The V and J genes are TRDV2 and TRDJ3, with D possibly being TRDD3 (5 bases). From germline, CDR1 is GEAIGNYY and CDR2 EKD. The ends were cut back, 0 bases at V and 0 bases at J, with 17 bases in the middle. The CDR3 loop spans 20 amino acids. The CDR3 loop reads CACDTAGTGNGSWDTRQMFF. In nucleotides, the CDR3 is TGTGCCTGTGACACCGCGGGGACGGGGAACGGCTCCTGGGACACCCGACAGATGTTTTTC.

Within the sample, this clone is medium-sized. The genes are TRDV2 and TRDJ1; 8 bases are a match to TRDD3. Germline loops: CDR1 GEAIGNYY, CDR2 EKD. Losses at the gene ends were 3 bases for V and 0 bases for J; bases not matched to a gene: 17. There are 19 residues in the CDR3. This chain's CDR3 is CACDAVPSTGGQYTDKLIF. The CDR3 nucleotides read TGTGCCTGTGACGCCGTACCAAGTACTGGGGGCCAGTACACCGATAAACTCATCTTT.

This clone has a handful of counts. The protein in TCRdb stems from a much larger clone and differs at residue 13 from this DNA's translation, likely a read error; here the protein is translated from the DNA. CDR3 sequence (DNA): TGTGCCTGTGACACCGCCAGTACTGGGGGATACCCCCACCGAGATAAACTCATCTTT. This encodes CACDTASTGGYPHRDKLIF. The chain is built from TRDV2 and TRDJ1, with TRDD3 matching 12 bases. The CDR3 is 19 residues long. The V and J ends lost 0 bases and 5 bases, in that order; junction bases with no gene match: 15. Looked up from germline, CDR1 is GEAIGNYY and CDR2 is EKD.

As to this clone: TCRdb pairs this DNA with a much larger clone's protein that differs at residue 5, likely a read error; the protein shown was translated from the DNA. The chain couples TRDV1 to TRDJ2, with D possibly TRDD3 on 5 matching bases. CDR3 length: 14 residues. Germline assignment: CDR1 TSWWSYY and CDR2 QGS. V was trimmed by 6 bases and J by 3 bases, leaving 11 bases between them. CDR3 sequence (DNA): TGTGCTCTTGGCTTGGGGTCGCTGACAGCACAACTCTTCTTT. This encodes CALGLGSLTAQLFF.

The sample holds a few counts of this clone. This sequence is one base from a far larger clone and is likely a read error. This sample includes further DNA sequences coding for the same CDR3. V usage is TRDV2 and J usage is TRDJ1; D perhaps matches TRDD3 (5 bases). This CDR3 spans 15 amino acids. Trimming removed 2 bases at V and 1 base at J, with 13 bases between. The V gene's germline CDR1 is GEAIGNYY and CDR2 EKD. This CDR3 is CACDRVGSSTDKLIF. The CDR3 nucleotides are TGTGCCTGTGACAGAGTGGGGTCTTCCACCGATAAACTCATCTTT.

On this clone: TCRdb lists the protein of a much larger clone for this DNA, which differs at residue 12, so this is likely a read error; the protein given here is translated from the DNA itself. The CDR3 is CACSFLTGGREATDKLIF. DNA for the CDR3: TGTGCCTGCTCCTTCCTCACTGGGGGAAGAGAGGCCACCGATAAACTCATCTTT. The gene calls are TRDV2 and TRDJ1; TRDD3 matches at 9 bases. The CDR3 length is 18 residues. Germline V gene lookup returns CDR1 GEAIGNYY and CDR2 EKD. V lost 7 bases to trimming and J lost 1 base; unmatched junction nucleotides: 18.

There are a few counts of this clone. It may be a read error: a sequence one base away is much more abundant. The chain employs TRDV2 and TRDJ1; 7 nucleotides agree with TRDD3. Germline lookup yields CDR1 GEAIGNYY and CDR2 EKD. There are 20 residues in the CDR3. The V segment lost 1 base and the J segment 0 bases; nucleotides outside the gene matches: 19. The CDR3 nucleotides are TGTGCCTGTGACACACCCTGGGCTGAGGGATACATCCCTCACACCGATAAACTCATCTTT. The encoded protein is CACDTPWAEGYIPHTDKLIF.

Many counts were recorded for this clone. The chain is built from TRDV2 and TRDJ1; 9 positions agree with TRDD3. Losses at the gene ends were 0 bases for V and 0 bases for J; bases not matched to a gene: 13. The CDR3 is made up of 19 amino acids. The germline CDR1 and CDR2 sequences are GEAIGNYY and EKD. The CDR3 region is CACDTVALLGDGYTDKLIF. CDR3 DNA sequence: TGTGCCTGTGACACCGTCGCCCTGCTGGGGGATGGGTACACCGATAAACTCATCTTT.

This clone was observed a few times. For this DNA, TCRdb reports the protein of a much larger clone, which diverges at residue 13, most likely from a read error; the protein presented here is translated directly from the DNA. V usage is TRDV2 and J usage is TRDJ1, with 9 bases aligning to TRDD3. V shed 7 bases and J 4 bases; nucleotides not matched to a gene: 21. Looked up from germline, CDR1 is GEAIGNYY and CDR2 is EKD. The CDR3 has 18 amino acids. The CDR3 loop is CACSFLTGGRETNDKLIF. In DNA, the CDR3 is TGTGCCTGCTCCTTCCTCACTGGGGGAAGAGAGACCAACGATAAACTCATCTTT.

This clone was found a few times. The CDR3 spells CACERLVLGDTTDKLIF. For the CDR3, the DNA is TGTGCCTGTGAAAGACTCGTACTGGGGGATACGACCGATAAACTCATCTTT. V and J are TRDV2 and TRDJ1, with TRDD3 matching 13 bases. The V gene's germline CDR1 is GEAIGNYY and CDR2 EKD. The CDR3 is made up of 17 amino acids. Unmatched junction bases numbered 9, after V lost 4 bases and J lost 2 bases.

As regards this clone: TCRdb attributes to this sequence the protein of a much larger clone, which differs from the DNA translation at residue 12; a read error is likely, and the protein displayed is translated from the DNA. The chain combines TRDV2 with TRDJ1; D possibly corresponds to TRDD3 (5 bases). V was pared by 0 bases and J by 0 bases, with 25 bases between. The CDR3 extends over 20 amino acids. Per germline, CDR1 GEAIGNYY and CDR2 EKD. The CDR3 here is CACDTVGPVGGVGYTDKLIF. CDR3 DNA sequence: TGTGCCTGTGACACCGTTGGCCCCGTCGGGGGGGTGGGGTACACCGATAAACTCATCTTT.

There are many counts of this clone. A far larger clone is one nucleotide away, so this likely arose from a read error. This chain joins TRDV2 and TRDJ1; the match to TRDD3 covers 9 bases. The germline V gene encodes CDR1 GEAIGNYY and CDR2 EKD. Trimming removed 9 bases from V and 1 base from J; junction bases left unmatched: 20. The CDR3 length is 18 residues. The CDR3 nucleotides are TGTGCCCGCTCCTTCCTCACTGGGGGAAGAGAGACCACCGATAAACTCATCTTT. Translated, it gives CARSFLTGGRETTDKLIF.

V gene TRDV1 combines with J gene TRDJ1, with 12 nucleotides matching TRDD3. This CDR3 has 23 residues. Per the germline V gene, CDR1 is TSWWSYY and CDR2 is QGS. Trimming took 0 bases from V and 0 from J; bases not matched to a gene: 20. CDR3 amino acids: CALGELPAGAYWGILRYTDKLIF. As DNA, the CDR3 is TGTGCTCTTGGGGAACTTCCTGCAGGGGCCTACTGGGGGATACTTCGGTACACCGATAAACTCATCTTT.

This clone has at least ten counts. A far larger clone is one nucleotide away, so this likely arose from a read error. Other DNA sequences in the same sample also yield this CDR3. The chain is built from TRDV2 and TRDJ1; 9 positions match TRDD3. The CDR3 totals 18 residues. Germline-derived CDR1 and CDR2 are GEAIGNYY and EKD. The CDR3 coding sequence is TGTGCCTGCGACACCGTCTCGGGAAGTGGGGGATATATCGATAAACTCATCTTT. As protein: CACDTVSGSGGYIDKLIF.

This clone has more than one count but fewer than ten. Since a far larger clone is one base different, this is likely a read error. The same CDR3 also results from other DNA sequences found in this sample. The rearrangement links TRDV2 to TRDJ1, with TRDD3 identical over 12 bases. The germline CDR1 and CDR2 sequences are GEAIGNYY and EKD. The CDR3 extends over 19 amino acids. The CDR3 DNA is TGTGCCTGTGACACCGCCAGTACTGGGGGATACCCCTACCGAGATAAGCTCATCTTT. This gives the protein CACDTASTGGYPYRDKLIF.

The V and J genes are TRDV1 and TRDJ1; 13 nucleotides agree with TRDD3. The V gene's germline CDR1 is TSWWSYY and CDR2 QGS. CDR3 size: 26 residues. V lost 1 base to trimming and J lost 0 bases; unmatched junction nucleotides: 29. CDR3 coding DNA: TGTGCTCTTGGGGAACCGAGGCGGCCCTCCAGTCGAAAAACTGGGGGATACGGGAGCTACACCGATAAACTCATCTTT. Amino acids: CALGEPRRPSSRKTGGYGSYTDKLIF.

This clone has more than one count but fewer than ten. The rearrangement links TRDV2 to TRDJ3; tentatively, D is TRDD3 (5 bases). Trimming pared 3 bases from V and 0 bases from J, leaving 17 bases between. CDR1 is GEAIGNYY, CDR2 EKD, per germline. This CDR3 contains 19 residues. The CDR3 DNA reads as TGTGCCTGTGACCCAGCGGGGGTCCAATTCTCCTGGGACACCCGACAGATGTTTTTC. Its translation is CACDPAGVQFSWDTRQMFF.

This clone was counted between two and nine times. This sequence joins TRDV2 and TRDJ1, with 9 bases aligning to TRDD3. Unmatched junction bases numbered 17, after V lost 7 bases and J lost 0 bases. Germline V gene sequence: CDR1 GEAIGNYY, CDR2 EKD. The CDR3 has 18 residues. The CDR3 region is CACSFLTGGTLYTDKLIF. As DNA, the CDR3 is TGTGCCTGCTCCTTCCTCACTGGGGGAACCCTGTACACCGATAAACTCATCTTT.

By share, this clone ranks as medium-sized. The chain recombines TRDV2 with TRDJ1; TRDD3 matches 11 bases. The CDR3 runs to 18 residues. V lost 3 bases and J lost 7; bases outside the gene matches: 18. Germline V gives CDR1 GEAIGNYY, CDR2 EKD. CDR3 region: CACDSLRLGDTAHGKLIF. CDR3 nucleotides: TGTGCCTGTGACTCACTTCGGTTGGGGGATACGGCACACGGTAAACTCATCTTT.

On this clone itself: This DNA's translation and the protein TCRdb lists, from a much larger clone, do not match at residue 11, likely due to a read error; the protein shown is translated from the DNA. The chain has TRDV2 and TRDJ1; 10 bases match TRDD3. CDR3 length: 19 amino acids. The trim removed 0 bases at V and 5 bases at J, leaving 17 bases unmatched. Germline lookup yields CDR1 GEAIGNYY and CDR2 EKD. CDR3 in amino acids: CACDTASTGGCPYRDKLIF. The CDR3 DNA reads TGTGCCTGTGACACCGCCAGTACTGGGGGATGCCCCTACCGAGATAAACTCATCTTT.